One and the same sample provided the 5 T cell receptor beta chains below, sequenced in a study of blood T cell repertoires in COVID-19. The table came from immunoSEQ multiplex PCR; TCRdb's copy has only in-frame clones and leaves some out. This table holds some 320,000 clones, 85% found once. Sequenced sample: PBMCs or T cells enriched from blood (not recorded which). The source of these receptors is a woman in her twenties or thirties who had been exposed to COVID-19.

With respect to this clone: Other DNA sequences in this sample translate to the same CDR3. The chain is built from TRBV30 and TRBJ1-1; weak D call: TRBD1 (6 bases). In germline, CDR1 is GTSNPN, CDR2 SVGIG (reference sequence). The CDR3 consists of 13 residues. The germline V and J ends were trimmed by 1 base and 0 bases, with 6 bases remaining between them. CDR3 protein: CAWSGQVNTEAFF. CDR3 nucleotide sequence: TGTGCCTGGAGTGGACAGGTGAACACTGAAGCTTTCTTT. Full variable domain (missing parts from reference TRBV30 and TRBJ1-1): SQTIHQWPATLVQPVGSPLSLECTVEGTSNPNLYWYRQAAGRGLQLLFYSVGIGQISSEVPQNLSASRPQDRQFILSSKKLLLSDSGFYLCAWSGQVNTEAFFGQGTRLTVV.

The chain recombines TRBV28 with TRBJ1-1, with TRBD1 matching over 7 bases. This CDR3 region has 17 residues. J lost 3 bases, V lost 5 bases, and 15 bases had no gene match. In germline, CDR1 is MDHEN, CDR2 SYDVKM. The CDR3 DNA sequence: TGTGCCAGCAGTACGACGACAGGGACCAGGGGGTACACTGAAGCTTTCTTT. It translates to CASSTTTGTRGYTEAFF. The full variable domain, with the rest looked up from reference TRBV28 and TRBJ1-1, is DVKVTQSSRYLVKRTGEKVFLECVQDMDHENMFWYRQDPGLGLRLIYFSYDVKMKEKGDIPEGYSVSREKKERFSLILESASTNQTSMYLCASSTTTGTRGYTEAFFGQGTRLTVV.

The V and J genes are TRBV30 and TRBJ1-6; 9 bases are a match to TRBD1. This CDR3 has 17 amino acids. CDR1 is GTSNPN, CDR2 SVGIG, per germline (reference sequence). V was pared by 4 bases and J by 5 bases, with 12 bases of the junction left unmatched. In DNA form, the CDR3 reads TGTGCCTGGAACGATCAGGGACAGGGAGCGGATAATTCACCCCTCCACTTT. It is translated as CAWNDQGQGADNSPLHF. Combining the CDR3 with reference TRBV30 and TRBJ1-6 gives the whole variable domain SQTIHQWPATLVQPVGSPLSLECTVEGTSNPNLYWYRQAAGRGLQLLFYSVGIGQISSEVPQNLSASRPQDRQFILSSKKLLLSDSGFYLCAWNDQGQGADNSPLHFGNGTRLTVT.

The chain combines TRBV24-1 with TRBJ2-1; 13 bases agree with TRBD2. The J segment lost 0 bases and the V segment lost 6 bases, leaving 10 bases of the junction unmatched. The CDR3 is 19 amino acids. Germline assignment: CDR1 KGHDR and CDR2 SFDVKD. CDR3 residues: CATSTGLAGDKSSYNEQFF. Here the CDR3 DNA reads TGTGCCACCAGTACCGGACTAGCGGGGGATAAGAGCTCCTACAATGAGCAGTTCTTC.

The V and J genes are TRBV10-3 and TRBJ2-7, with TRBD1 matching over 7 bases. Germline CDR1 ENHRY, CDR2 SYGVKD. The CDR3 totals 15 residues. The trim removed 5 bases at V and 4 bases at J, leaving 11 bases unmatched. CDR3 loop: CAISPEGAGRYEQYF. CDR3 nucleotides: TGTGCCATCAGTCCTGAGGGGGCTGGTAGGTACGAGCAGTACTTC.